This T cell receptor (beta chain) came from a study of CD8+ T cells in alopecia areata. Points from the study as a whole: Tofacitinib yielded significantly lower scalp clonality and fewer expanded CD8+ clones among the top 100. One nonresponder leaves baseline CD8+ expansion's link to response uncertain.

The V gene's germline CDR1 is SNHLY and CDR2 FYNNEI. V was clipped by 1 base and J by 10 bases, with 11 bases between them. The length of the CDR3 is 13 residues. After isolation, RNA underwent reverse transcription to generate cDNA as the sequencing template. Assay: immunoSEQ multiplex PCR; the TCRdb copy retains only in-frame clones and omits some. The sample holds 150,000 to 200,000 clones, roughly 60% seen once. This clone has more than one count but fewer than ten. Its antigen is still unknown. Documented treatment: oral pan-JAK inhibitor, 5-10 mg twice daily. This sequence was found in a human donor with alopecia areata. Sequences were derived from CD4+ T cells sorted from blood, sampled at week 24, from a patient treated with tofacitinib. The chain has TRBV2 and TRBJ2-1, with D maybe TRBD2 (5 bases). CDR3 DNA sequence: TGTGCCAGCAGTGAAGGGCTAGGCGGGGAGCAGTTCTTC. This gives the protein CASSEGLGGEQFF.